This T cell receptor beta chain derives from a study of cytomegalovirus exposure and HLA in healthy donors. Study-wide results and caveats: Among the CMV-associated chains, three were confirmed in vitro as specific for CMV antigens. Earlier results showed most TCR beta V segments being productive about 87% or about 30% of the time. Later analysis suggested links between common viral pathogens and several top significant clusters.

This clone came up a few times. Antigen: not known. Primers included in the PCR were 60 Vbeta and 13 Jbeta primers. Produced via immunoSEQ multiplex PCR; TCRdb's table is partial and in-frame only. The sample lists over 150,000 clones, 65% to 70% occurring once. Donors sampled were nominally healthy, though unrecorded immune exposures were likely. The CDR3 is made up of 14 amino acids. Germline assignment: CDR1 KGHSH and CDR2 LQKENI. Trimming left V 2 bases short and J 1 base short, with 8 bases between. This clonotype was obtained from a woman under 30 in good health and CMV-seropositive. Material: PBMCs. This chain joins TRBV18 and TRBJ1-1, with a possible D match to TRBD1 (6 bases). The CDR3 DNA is TGTGCCAGCTCACCAGGACAGCCGAACACTGAAGCTTTCTTT. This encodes CASSPGQPNTEAFF.